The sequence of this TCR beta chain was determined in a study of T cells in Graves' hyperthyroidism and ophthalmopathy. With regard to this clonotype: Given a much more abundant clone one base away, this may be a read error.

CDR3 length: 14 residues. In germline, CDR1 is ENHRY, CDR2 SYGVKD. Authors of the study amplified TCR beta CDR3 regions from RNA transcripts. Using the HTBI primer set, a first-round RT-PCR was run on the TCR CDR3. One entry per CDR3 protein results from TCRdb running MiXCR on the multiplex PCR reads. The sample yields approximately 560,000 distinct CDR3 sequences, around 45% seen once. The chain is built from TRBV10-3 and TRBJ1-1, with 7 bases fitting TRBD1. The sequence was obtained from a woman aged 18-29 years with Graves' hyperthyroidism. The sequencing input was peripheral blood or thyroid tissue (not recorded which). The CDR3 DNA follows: TGTGCCACTGAGGACAGGTTAAGGAACGCTGAAGCTTTCTTT. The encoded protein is CATEDRLRNAEAFF.